This TCR beta chain originates from a study of blood T cell repertoires in COVID-19 (dated by TCRdb to the early 2020s). As for the study more broadly: Collaborator samples came from the United States, Italy and Spain and covered acute and convalescent phases of COVID-19. Where available, HLA class I and class II types were obtained from metadata supplied by the sample provider rather than from assay-based typing. A freely available public database, intended as a resource for researchers studying the immune response to SARS-CoV-2, is where the repertoires were released. The samples were drawn from two sources: the first 160 participants of the ongoing ImmuneRACE study, and fewer than 1,500 subjects contributed by 6 global collaborators. Deeply sampled blood TCRbeta repertoires from subjects exposed to, actively infected with, or recovered from COVID-19 were included in the dataset. Nearly every sample came with metadata listing a de-identified subject ID, COVID-19 status, age in years and sex. The prospective study material was composed of cDNA or gDNA derived from T cells, B-cell-depleted T cells, or PBMCs.

The germline V end is reduced by 0 bases and the J end by 0 bases; junction bases left unmatched: 7. Taken from the germline V gene, the CDR1 and CDR2 loops are MGHRA and YSYEKL. The CDR3 numbers 17 residues from cysteine through phenylalanine. This entry keeps only the CDR3 DNA: 51 bases, framed from base 1. Study-level results and caveats: The amount of clinical and demographic metadata varied by source and participant and was provided uncurated.

One collaborating source in Seattle enrolled patients during active infection and followed them longitudinally through the course of disease. The collaborating institutions used their own protocols to collect whole blood in K2EDTA tubes. Collaborator samples were shipped for TCRbeta analysis as frozen whole blood, isolated PBMCs, or DNA extracted from either sample type. About this clone itself: Its antigen is still unknown. No base quality information exists; no much larger clone differs at one position.

The immunoSEQ Assay, a bias-controlled multiplex PCR, was used to amplify TCRbeta CDR3 regions from genomic DNA. On the authors' methods: The number of nucleated cells in each sample was estimated from the amplification of reference gene primers within the assay. To quantify the absolute abundance of each unique TCRbeta CDR3 rearrangement, sequence reads were collapsed and filtered. For each sample, productive Simpson clonality was calculated as the square root of Simpson's diversity index over productive rearrangements. The immuneACCESS repertoire file appears here via TCRdb, limited to in-frame rearrangements. These files lack a portion of the clones; in checked studies, under half of the deficit traces to unresolved V genes, and the cause of the others is not known. The DNA was the basis for D and trimming; V, J and clone size are from that table. This sample has more than 95,000 clones in its table, and approximately 85% of those were observed once. The leading ten clones occupy around 3.2% of the sample.

The sample consisted of peripheral blood. The V and J genes are TRBV4-1 and TRBJ2-7; TRBD2 agrees with 8 junctional bases. This sequence was found in a woman aged 80 or over with COVID-19, enrolled during active disease. The DNA is TGCGCCAGCAGCCAAGACATGAGCGGGAGAACCTCCTACGAGCAGTACTTC. Its amino acids are CASSQDMSGRTSYEQYF.